This is a list of T cell receptor beta chains from one sample in a study of cytomegalovirus exposure and HLA in healthy donors. Clones were sequenced by immunoSEQ multiplex PCR, and TCRdb holds only the in-frame ones, with some missing. The repertoire consists of 180,000 or so clones, with 60% to 80% occurring once and the leading ten covering roughly 2.9%. Sequencing input: PBMCs. The receptors were gathered from a man in his forties in good health and CMV-seronegative. Each CDR3 is given with its conserved first and last residue. The order of the fields is D gene, clone size, V gene, J gene, CDR3 protein, CDR3 DNA. The D gene is left open where the match is weak. Clone size is not always given. Where it is, it says once, few, many or a class for expanded clones.

>NA|NA|TRBV4-1|TRBJ1-4
CASSRPHMSTNEKLFF
TGCGCCAGCAGCCGCCCACACATGTCAACTAATGAAAAACTGTTTTTT
>NA|NA|TRBV19|TRBJ1-2
CASSIVPPYGYTF
TGTGCCAGTAGTATAGTCCCTCCCTATGGCTACACCTTC
>NA|few|TRBV10-3|TRBJ2-3
CAIMGLSTDTQYF
TGTGCCATCATGGGGCTTAGCACAGATACGCAGTATTTT
>NA|NA|TRBV14|TRBJ2-1
CASSQEHSYNEQFF
TGTGCCAGCAGCCAAGAACACAGCTACAATGAGCAGTTCTTC
>NA|NA|TRBV14|TRBJ1-1
CASSQVSMAEAFF
TGTGCCAGCAGCCAAGTTTCTATGGCTGAAGCTTTCTTT
>NA|NA|TRBV7-3|TRBJ1-1
CASSLNPQGLTEAFF
TGTGCCAGCAGCTTAAACCCCCAGGGGTTAACTGAAGCTTTCTTT
>TRBD2|NA|TRBV5-4|TRBJ2-1
CASSLDGLAAHNEQFF
TGTGCCAGCAGCTTGGATGGACTAGCGGCCCACAATGAGCAGTTCTTC
>TRBD1|NA|TRBV7-8|TRBJ1-5
CASSADRVFSNQPQHF
TGTGCCAGCAGCGCGGACAGGGTGTTTAGCAATCAGCCCCAGCATTTT
>TRBD1|NA|TRBV19|TRBJ1-5
CASSRTTGTVFNQPQHF
TGTGCCAGTAGTAGAACGACCGGGACAGTTTTCAATCAGCCCCAGCATTTT
>NA|NA|TRBV5-4|TRBJ2-3
CASSRSQPPTDTQYF
TGTGCCAGCAGCAGATCACAGCCCCCCACAGATACGCAGTATTTT
>TRBD1|once|TRBV5-1|TRBJ2-1
CASSNRDRGDNEQFF
TGCGCCAGCAGCAACCGGGACAGAGGAGACAATGAGCAGTTCTTC
>NA|NA|TRBV6-5|TRBJ2-5
CASRSGIQETQYF
TGTGCCAGCAGGTCCGGGATACAAGAGACCCAGTACTTC
>NA|few|TRBV30|TRBJ1-1
CAWSGGGNTEAFF
TGTGCCTGGAGTGGGGGGGGGAACACTGAAGCTTTCTTT
>NA|few|TRBV5-1|TRBJ2-1
CASSIGLGNEQFF
TGCGCCAGCAGCATAGGACTCGGGAATGAGCAGTTCTTC
>TRBD2|NA|TRBV2|TRBJ2-5
CASLTSGGQETQYF
TGTGCCAGTCTTACTAGCGGGGGGCAAGAGACCCAGTACTTC
>NA|few|TRBV27|TRBJ2-3
CASSLGSVTDTQYF
TGTGCCAGCAGTTTAGGTTCAGTCACAGATACGCAGTATTTT
>NA|NA|TRBV7-3|TRBJ1-1
CASSLGGWDTEAFF
TGTGCCAGCAGCTTAGGGGGGTGGGACACTGAAGCTTTCTTT
>NA|NA|TRBV5-8|TRBJ2-1
CASTPGGSYNEQFF
TGTGCCAGCACCCCAGGGGGGTCCTACAATGAGCAGTTCTTC
>TRBD1|NA|TRBV7-9|TRBJ2-5
CASSFWAGGETQYF
TGTGCCAGCAGCTTTTGGGCAGGGGGAGAGACCCAGTACTTC
>NA|NA|TRBV7-8|TRBJ1-1
CASRLARNTEAFF
TGTGCCAGCAGGCTAGCGAGGAACACTGAAGCTTTCTTT
>NA|few|TRBV7-9|TRBJ2-5
CAQRGGASPMVTQYF
TGTGCCCAAAGGGGGGGGGCGTCCCCTATGGTGACCCAGTACTTC
>TRBD2|NA|TRBV10-1|TRBJ2-1
CASSPSGGVYNEQFF
TGCGCCAGCAGCCCTAGCGGGGGGGTGTACAATGAGCAGTTCTTC
>NA|NA|TRBV7-6|TRBJ2-2
CASTYQGTGELFF
TGTGCCAGCACATACCAGGGCACCGGGGAGCTGTTTTTT
>NA|NA|TRBV9|TRBJ1-6
CASSRGVTDSPLHF
TGTGCCAGCAGCCGGGGGGTGACGGACTCACCCCTCCACTTT
>NA|few|TRBV5-8|TRBJ1-2
CASSSYRETANYGYTF
TGTGCCAGCAGCTCCTACAGGGAAACCGCTAACTATGGCTACACCTTC
>NA|NA|TRBV28|TRBJ1-4
CASRTADEKLFF
TGTGCCTCAAGAACAGCCGATGAAAAACTGTTTTTT
>TRBD1|few|TRBV5-1|TRBJ2-5
CASSLEGNRGSETQYF
TGCGCCAGCAGCTTGGAAGGGAACAGGGGCTCAGAGACCCAGTACTTC
>TRBD1|once|TRBV5-6|TRBJ2-3
CASSLVTGYTDTQYF
TGTGCCAGCAGCTTGGTGACAGGGTACACAGATACGCAGTATTTT
>NA|few|TRBV19|TRBJ2-1
CASMWTAKQSYNEQFF
TGTGCCAGTATGTGGACAGCGAAACAGAGTTACAATGAGCAGTTCTTC
>NA|NA|TRBV7-8|TRBJ1-1
CASSLSQGMNTEAFF
TGTGCCAGCAGCTTATCCCAGGGGATGAACACTGAAGCTTTCTTT
>TRBD1|NA|TRBV7-9|TRBJ2-2
CSSSQILGQGWNTGELFF
TGTTCCAGCAGCCAAATCTTAGGACAGGGATGGAACACCGGGGAGCTGTTTTTT
>TRBD1|NA|TRBV6-5|TRBJ2-1
CASILQGAYEQFF
TGTGCCAGCATATTACAGGGGGCATATGAGCAGTTCTTC
>NA|NA|TRBV11-2|TRBJ2-3
CASSPRTSYTQYF
TGTGCCAGCAGCCCAAGAACTAGCTATACGCAGTATTTT
>NA|NA|TRBV29-1|TRBJ2-3
CSLDEGPTDTQYF
TGCAGCCTTGACGAGGGCCCCACAGATACGCAGTATTTT
>NA|NA|TRBV9|TRBJ1-2
CASSVQYSTGPYGYTF
TGTGCCAGCAGCGTGCAATATTCGACGGGTCCCTATGGCTACACCTTC
>TRBD1|once|TRBV9|TRBJ2-3
CASSVSRGTDTQYF
TGTGCCAGCAGCGTAAGCAGGGGGACAGATACGCAGTATTTT
>NA|few|TRBV18|TRBJ2-6
CASSPGQASSGANVLTF
TGTGCCAGCTCACCAGGGCAGGCCAGCTCTGGGGCCAACGTCCTGACTTTC
>TRBD2|NA|TRBV25-1|TRBJ2-7
CASSGGLAGGREQYF
TGTGCCAGCAGTGGAGGACTAGCGGGAGGTCGGGAGCAGTACTTC
>TRBD1|NA|TRBV5-1|TRBJ2-5
CASSPMGQGGETQYF
TGCGCCAGCAGCCCCATGGGACAGGGTGGGGAGACCCAGTACTTC
>TRBD1|NA|TRBV28|TRBJ1-4
CASSPRTGLNEKLFF
TGTGCCAGCAGTCCGAGGACAGGGCTTAATGAAAAACTGTTTTTT
>NA|few|TRBV5-1|TRBJ1-2
CASSLAAGPSHGYTF
TGCGCCAGCAGCTTGGCGGCAGGTCCTTCCCATGGCTACACCTTC
>NA|few|TRBV28|TRBJ1-6
CASTRGAYNSPLHF
TGTGCCAGCACCCGGGGAGCCTATAATTCACCCCTCCACTTT
>NA|NA|TRBV2|TRBJ2-7
CASSASYEQYF
TGTGCCAGCAGTGCCTCCTACGAGCAGTACTTC
>NA|NA|TRBV5-1|TRBJ1-5
CASSLQGGGNQPQHF
TGCGCCAGCAGCTTGCAAGGGGGGGGCAATCAGCCCCAGCATTTT
>NA|few|TRBV4-3|TRBJ2-1
CASSQEQGREFF
TGCGCCAGCAGCCAAGAACAGGGAAGGGAGTTCTTC
>NA|NA|TRBV18|TRBJ2-2
CASSPLQGAAGELFF
TGTGCCAGCTCACCACTCCAGGGTGCTGCCGGGGAGCTGTTTTTT
>NA|NA|TRBV5-5|TRBJ1-5
CASSSTHGANNQPQHF
TGTGCCAGCAGCTCGACTCACGGTGCCAACAATCAGCCCCAGCATTTT
>TRBD2|few|TRBV2|TRBJ2-3
CASSPPGLAYLSTDTQYF
TGTGCCAGCAGTCCTCCGGGACTAGCGTACCTTAGCACAGATACGCAGTATTTT
>NA|few|TRBV28|TRBJ1-2
CASSKTGQITYGYTF
TGTGCCAGCAGCAAGACGGGACAAATTACCTATGGCTACACCTTC
>NA|NA|TRBV6-1|TRBJ1-2
CASRKTDSNYGYTF
TGTGCCAGCAGGAAGACAGATTCTAACTATGGCTACACCTTC
>NA|NA|TRBV28|TRBJ2-3
CASSPPGQGGGGTQYF
TGTGCCAGCAGTCCCCCAGGACAGGGCGGCGGGGGTACGCAGTATTTT
>NA|NA|TRBV12-5|TRBJ2-2
CASGSLGGATGELFF
TGTGCTAGTGGTTCCTTGGGGGGGGCCACCGGGGAGCTGTTTTTT
>TRBD1|NA|TRBV2|TRBJ2-2
CASRSGTGTGELFF
TGTGCCAGCAGATCCGGGACAGGGACCGGGGAGCTGTTTTTT
>NA|NA|TRBV18|TRBJ1-1
CASSPGQSNTEAFF
TGTGCCAGCTCACCCGGACAGTCGAACACTGAAGCTTTCTTT
>NA|NA|TRBV14|TRBJ1-2
CASSQLDGRDGYTF
TGTGCCAGCAGCCAACTGGACGGGCGGGATGGCTACACCTTC
>NA|NA|TRBV2|TRBJ2-3
CASSPSRFGSTSTDTQYF
TGTGCCAGCAGTCCATCGCGATTCGGGTCCACTAGCACAGATACGCAGTATTTT
>NA|few|TRBV19|TRBJ1-5
CASRGGGNQPQHF
TGTGCCAGTCGAGGGGGGGGCAATCAGCCCCAGCATTTT
>TRBD1|NA|TRBV5-4|TRBJ1-4
CASKVSGTGGEKLFF
TGTGCCAGCAAAGTTTCAGGGACAGGGGGAGAAAAACTGTTTTTT
>NA|NA|TRBV6-6|TRBJ1-5
CAHHGDSNQPQHF
TGTGCCCATCACGGGGATAGCAATCAGCCCCAGCATTTT